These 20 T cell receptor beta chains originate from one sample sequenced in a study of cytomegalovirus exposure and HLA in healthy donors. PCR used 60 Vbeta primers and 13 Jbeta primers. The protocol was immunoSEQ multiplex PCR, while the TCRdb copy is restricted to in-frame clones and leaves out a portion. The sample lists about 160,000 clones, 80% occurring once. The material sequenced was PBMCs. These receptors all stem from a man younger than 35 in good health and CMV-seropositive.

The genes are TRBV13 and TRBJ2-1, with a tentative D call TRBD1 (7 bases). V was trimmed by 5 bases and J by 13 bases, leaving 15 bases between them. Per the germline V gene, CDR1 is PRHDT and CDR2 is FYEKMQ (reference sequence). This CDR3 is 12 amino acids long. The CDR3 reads CASSASGGLQFF. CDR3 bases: TGTGCCAGCAGCGCCTCAGGGGGGCTCCAGTTCTTC.

CDR3 loop: CASSRTGGSNEQFF. In DNA form, the CDR3 reads TGTGCCAGCAGCCGGACAGGGGGCTCGAATGAGCAGTTCTTC. This rearrangement joins TRBV9 to TRBJ2-1; 11 bases fit TRBD1. After removal of 4 bases from V and 7 bases from J, the junction contained 4 bases not matched to a gene. This CDR3 is built from 14 residues. Germline V lookup: CDR1 SGDLS, CDR2 YYNGEE.

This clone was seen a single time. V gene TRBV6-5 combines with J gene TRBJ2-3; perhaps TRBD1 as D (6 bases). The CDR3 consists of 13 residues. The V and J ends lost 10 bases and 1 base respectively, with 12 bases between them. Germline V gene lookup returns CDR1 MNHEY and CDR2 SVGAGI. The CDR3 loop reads CATSRQGTDTQYF. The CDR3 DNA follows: TGTGCCACCTCCCGACAGGGCACAGATACGCAGTATTTT.

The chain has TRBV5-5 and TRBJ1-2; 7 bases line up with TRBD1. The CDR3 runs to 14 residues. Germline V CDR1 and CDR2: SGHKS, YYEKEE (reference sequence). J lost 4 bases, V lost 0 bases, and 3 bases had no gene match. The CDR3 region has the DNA TGTGCCAGCAGCTTGGGACAGGGTGCCTATGGCTACACCTTC. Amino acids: CASSLGQGAYGYTF.

CDR3 in DNA: TGTGCCAGCAGCCTTCAAGCAGGGACAGGGTCGGCCCAGTACTTC. This translates into CASSLQAGTGSAQYF. The V and J genes are TRBV7-7 and TRBJ2-5, with TRBD1 matching over 9 bases. V lost 5 bases, J lost 9 bases, and 13 bases stayed unmatched. CDR3 length: 15 amino acids. Per the germline V gene, CDR1 is SSHAT and CDR2 is FNYEAQ (reference sequence).

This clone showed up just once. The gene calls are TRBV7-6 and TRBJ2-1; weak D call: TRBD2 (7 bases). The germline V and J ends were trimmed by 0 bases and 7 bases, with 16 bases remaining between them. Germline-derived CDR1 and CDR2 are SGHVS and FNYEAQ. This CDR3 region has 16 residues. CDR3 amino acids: CASSLAGGARGNEQFF. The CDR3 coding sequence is TGTGCCAGCAGCTTAGCGGGGGGGGCGAGAGGAAATGAGCAGTTCTTC. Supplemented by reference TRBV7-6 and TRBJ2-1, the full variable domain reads GAGVSQSPRYKVTKRGQDVALRCDPISGHVSLYWYRQALGQGPEFLTYFNYEAQQDKSGLPNDRFSAERPEGSISTLTIQRTEQRDSAMYRCASSLAGGARGNEQFFGPGTRLTVL.

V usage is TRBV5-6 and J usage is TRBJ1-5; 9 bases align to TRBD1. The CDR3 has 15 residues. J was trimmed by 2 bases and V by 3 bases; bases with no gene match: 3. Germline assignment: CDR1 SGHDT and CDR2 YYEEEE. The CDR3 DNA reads TGTGCCAGCAGCTCGACAGGGGGTGGCAATCAGCCCCAGCATTTT. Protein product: CASSSTGGGNQPQHF.

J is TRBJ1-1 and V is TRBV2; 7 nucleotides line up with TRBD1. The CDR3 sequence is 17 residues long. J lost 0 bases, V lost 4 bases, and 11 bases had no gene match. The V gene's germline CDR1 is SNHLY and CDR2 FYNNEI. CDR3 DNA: TGTGCCAGCAGTGGAAGGACAGGAGATTACATGAACACTGAAGCTTTCTTT. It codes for CASSGRTGDYMNTEAFF.

CDR3 sequence reads: CASSLGQGKGNSPLHF. In DNA, the CDR3 is TGCGCCAGCAGCTTGGGACAGGGGAAGGGTAATTCACCCCTCCACTTT. V usage is TRBV5-1 and J usage is TRBJ1-6; TRBD1 agrees at 8 bases. CDR3 size: 16 residues. Germline values: CDR1 SGHRS, CDR2 YFSETQ. The V and J ends lost 0 bases and 6 bases, in that order; junction bases with no gene match: 5.

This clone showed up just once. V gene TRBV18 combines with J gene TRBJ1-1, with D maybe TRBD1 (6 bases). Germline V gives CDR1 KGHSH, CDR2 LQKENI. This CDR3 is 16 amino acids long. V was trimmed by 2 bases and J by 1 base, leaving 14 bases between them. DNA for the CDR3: TGTGCCAGCTCACCAAGAGGGGGGGCGGGGAACACTGAAGCTTTCTTT. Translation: CASSPRGGAGNTEAFF.

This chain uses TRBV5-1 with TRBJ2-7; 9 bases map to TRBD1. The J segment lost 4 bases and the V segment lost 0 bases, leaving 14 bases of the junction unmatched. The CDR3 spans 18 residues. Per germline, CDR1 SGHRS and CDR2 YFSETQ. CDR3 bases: TGCGCCAGCAGCTTGGAGCGGACAGGGGTGCAATATGGGTACGAGCAGTACTTC. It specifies CASSLERTGVQYGYEQYF.

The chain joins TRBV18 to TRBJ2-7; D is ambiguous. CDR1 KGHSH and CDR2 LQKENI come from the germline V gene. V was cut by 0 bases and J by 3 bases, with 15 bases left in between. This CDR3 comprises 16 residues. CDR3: CASSPPPSLAGYEQYF. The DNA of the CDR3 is TGTGCCAGCTCACCACCACCGTCTCTCGCCGGCTACGAGCAGTACTTC. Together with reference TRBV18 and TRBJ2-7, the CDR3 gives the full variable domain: NAGVMQNPRHLVRRRGQEARLRCSPMKGHSHVYWYRQLPEEGLKFMVYLQKENIIDESGMPKERFSAEFPKEGPSILRIQQVVRGDSAAYFCASSPPPSLAGYEQYFGPGTRLTVT.

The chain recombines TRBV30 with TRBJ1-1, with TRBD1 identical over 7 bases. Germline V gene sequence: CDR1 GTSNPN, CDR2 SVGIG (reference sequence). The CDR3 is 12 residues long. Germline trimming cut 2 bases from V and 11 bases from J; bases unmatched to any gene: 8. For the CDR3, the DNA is TGTGCCTGGAGTAGATCCGACAGGGAGGCTTTCTTT. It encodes CAWSRSDREAFF.

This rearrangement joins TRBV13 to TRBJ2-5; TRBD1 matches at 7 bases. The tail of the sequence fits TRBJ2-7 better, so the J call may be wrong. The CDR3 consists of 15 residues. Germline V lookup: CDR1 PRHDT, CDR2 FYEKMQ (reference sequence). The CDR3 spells CASSFGGRGSYEQYF. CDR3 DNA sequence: TGTGCCAGCAGCTTCGGAGGCAGGGGGTCCTACGAGCAGTACTTC.

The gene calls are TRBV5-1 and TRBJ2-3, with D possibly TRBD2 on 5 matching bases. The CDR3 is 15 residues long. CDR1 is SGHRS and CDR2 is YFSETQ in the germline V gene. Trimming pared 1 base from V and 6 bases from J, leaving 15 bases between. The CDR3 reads CASSLRAGPGDTQYF. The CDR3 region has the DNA TGCGCCAGCAGCTTGAGGGCGGGCCCCGGGGATACGCAGTATTTT. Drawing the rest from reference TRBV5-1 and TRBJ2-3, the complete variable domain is KAGVTQTPRYLIKTRGQQVTLSCSPISGHRSVSWYQQTPGQGLQFLFEYFSETQRNKGNFPGRFSGRQFSNSRSEMNVSTLELGDSALYLCASSLRAGPGDTQYFGPGTRLTVL.

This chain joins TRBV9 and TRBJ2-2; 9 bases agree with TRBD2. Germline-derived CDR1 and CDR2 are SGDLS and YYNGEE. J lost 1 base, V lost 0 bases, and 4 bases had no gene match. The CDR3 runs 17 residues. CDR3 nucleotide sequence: TGTGCCAGCAGCGTAGTTTCTAGCGGGATGAACACCGGGGAGCTGTTTTTT. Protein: CASSVVSSGMNTGELFF.

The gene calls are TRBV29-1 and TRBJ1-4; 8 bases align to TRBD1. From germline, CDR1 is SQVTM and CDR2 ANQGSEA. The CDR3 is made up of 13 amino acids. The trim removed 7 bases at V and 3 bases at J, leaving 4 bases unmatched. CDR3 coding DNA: TGCAGCGCCCAGGGGGCACCTAATGAAAAACTGTTTTTT. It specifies CSAQGAPNEKLFF.

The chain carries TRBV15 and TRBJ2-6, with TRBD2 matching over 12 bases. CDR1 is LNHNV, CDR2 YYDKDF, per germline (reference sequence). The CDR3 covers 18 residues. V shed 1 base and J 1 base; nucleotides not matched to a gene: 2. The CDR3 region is CATSRAGLAGSGANVLTF. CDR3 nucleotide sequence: TGTGCCACCAGCAGAGCAGGACTAGCGGGATCTGGGGCCAACGTCCTGACTTTC.

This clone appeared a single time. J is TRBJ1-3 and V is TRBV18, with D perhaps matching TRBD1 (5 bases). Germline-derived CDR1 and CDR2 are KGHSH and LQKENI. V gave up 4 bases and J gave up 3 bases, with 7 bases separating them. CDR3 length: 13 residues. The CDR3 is CASSQGYGNTIYF. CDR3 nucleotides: TGTGCCAGCTCACAGGGGTATGGAAACACCATATATTTT.

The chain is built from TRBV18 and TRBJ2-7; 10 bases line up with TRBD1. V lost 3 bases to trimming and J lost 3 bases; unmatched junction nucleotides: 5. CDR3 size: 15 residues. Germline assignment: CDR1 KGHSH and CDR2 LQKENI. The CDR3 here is CASSPIGQGDYEQYF. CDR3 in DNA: TGTGCCAGCTCACCGATCGGACAGGGGGACTACGAGCAGTACTTC.